The clone carrying this TCR beta chain was found once. Its antigen is unidentified. The data derive from a study of T cell clones after liver transplantation. Study-level findings and limits: In most of the 8 subjects, circulating graft-donor-reactive CD4 TCRbeta sequences fell significantly after transplant.

Sequencing used immunoSEQ multiplex PCR; TCRdb keeps in-frame clones, though not all of them. The repertoire includes fewer than 110,000 clones, about 86% of them detected once, and approximately 3% sits in the top ten. Trimming removed 7 bases at V and 5 bases at J, with 11 bases between. Germline V gene lookup returns CDR1 DFQATT and CDR2 SNEGSKA (reference sequence). CDR3 size: 11 residues. The chain carries TRBV20-1 and TRBJ2-5; D unclear. The sample was CD4+ T cells from blood, taken approximately 45 months after liver transplant. The sequence derives from a human patient who received a liver transplant. Some T cells may be supplied by the graft donor. CDR3: CSGIGFETQYF. Written as DNA, the CDR3 is TGCAGTGGGATAGGGTTTGAGACCCAGTACTTC.